The 21 T cell receptor beta chains in this list originate from one sample, sequenced in a study of blood T cell repertoires in COVID-19 (dated by TCRdb to 2018 to 2020). Library creation used the immunoSEQ multiplex PCR assay. TCRdb limited this immuneACCESS table to in-frame rearrangements with V and J called. A share of clones is missing; checked studies link under half to unresolved V genes, and the rest is unexplained. The sample table lists under 250,000 clones, approximately 84% of them with a count of one. Under 14% of the sample is held by the ten biggest clonotypes. The sequencing sample was made of peripheral blood. These receptors were collected from a middle-aged man with COVID-19, enrolled during active disease.

This rearrangement joins TRBV6-2 or TRBV6-3 to TRBJ1-5; 8 bases are shared with TRBD1. The CDR3 is 13 amino acids. The V gene end was trimmed by 5 bases and the J gene end by 6 bases; junction bases not matched to a gene: 3. The germline CDR1 and CDR2 sequences are MNHEY and SVGEGT. In DNA, the CDR3 is TGTGCCAGCAGTGTACAGGGGGGTCAGCCCCAGCATTTT. This encodes CASSVQGGQPQHF.

V usage is TRBV3-1 (or the pseudogene TRBV3-2) and J usage is TRBJ1-1; possible D gene TRBD1, 5 bases. The CDR3 contains 14 residues. V was shortened by 4 bases and J by 4 bases, with 13 bases between the two germline ends. Germline-derived CDR1 and CDR2 are LGHDT and YNNKEL (reference sequence). The CDR3 sequence is CASSRDPQGTEAFF. The CDR3 coding sequence is TGTGCCAGCAGCCGAGACCCCCAGGGCACTGAAGCTTTCTTT.

The chain links TRBV5-4 to TRBJ1-2; 8 positions agree with TRBD1. V shed 4 bases, J shed 8 bases, and the junction held 7 bases outside the gene matches. CDR1 is SGHNT, CDR2 YYREEE, per germline (reference sequence). The CDR3 covers 13 residues. The CDR3 here is CASSKRQGQGYTF. The CDR3, as DNA: TGTGCCAGCAGCAAACGACAGGGGCAAGGCTACACCTTC.

This chain uses TRBV5-8 with TRBJ1-2, with D perhaps TRBD1 (6 bases). The CDR3 totals 13 residues. Looked up from germline, CDR1 is SGHTS and CDR2 is YDEGEE. Deletions cut 1 base from V and 8 bases from J, with 12 bases between. The CDR3 coding sequence is TGTGCCAGCAGCTTGAGGGGGTTATCCGGCTACACCTTC. Its translation: CASSLRGLSGYTF.

The rearrangement links TRBV3-1 (or the pseudogene TRBV3-2) to TRBJ2-7; 7 bases are a match to TRBD2. After removal of 4 bases from V and 0 bases from J, the junction contained 6 bases not matched to a gene. Germline V gene sequence: CDR1 LGHDT, CDR2 YNNKEL (reference sequence). The CDR3 is 15 residues long. CDR3 bases: TGTGCCAGCAGCCCACGGGGGGAAGGCTCCTACGAGCAGTACTTC. It translates to CASSPRGEGSYEQYF.

V usage is TRBV5-1 and J usage is TRBJ2-6, with D perhaps matching TRBD1 (6 bases). Trimming removed 0 bases at V and 4 bases at J, with 11 bases between. From germline, CDR1 is SGHRS and CDR2 YFSETQ. This CDR3 is 16 amino acids long. The CDR3 loop reads CASSLAGAAGANVLTF. CDR3 nucleotides: TGCGCCAGCAGCTTGGCAGGGGCAGCGGGGGCCAACGTCCTGACTTTC.

This sequence joins TRBV14 and TRBJ2-1; 12 positions agree with TRBD2. Unmatched junction bases numbered 11, after V lost 0 bases and J lost 5 bases. The CDR3 consists of 19 residues. Germline V gene data show CDR1 as SGHDN and CDR2 as FVKESK. The CDR3 region has the DNA TGTGCCAGCAGCCAAGATGTCGCGACTAGCGGGAGTTTCCACAATGAGCAGTTCTTC. It translates to CASSQDVATSGSFHNEQFF.

The rearrangement uses TRBV5-1 and TRBJ2-7; 8 bases match TRBD1. The V gene end was trimmed by 4 bases and the J gene end by 2 bases; junction bases not matched to a gene: 5. CDR1 is SGHRS, CDR2 YFSETQ, per germline. This CDR3 contains 14 residues. The CDR3 here is CASSPDRVAYEQYF. Written as DNA, the CDR3 is TGCGCCAGCAGCCCGGACAGGGTGGCCTACGAGCAGTACTTC.

The rearrangement links TRBV27 to TRBJ2-7; weak D call: TRBD2 (6 bases). The germline V gene encodes CDR1 MNHEY and CDR2 SMNVEV (reference sequence). The length of the CDR3 is 13 residues. The V and J ends lost 2 bases and 7 bases respectively, with 12 bases between them. CDR3 residues: CASSLIRESEQYF. For the CDR3, the DNA is TGTGCCAGCAGTTTAATACGGGAGTCTGAGCAGTACTTC.

This chain connects TRBV30 to TRBJ1-5; 9 bases align to TRBD1. After removal of 3 bases from V and 1 base from J, the junction contained 1 base not matched to a gene. Germline V gives CDR1 GTSNPN, CDR2 SVGIG (reference sequence). CDR3 length equals 14 residues. The CDR3 DNA reads TGTGCCTGGAGGACAGGGGGAAGCAATCAGCCCCAGCATTTT. Residues: CAWRTGGSNQPQHF.

The chain combines TRBV9 with TRBJ2-7, with TRBD1 as a possible D gene (5 bases). V gave up 2 bases and J gave up 0 bases, with 6 bases separating them. CDR3 size: 13 residues. Germline CDR1 SGDLS, CDR2 YYNGEE. This CDR3 reads CASSVDSSYEQYF. The CDR3 DNA reads as TGTGCCAGCAGCGTCGACAGCTCCTACGAGCAGTACTTC. Full variable domain (missing parts from reference TRBV9 and TRBJ2-7): DSGVTQTPKHLITATGQRVTLRCSPRSGDLSVYWYQQSLDQGLQFLIQYYNGEERAKGNILERFSAQQFPDLHSELNLSSLELGDSALYFCASSVDSSYEQYFGPGTRLTVT.

The genes are TRBV19 and TRBJ2-2; D is uncertain. The germline V and J ends were trimmed by 9 bases and 7 bases, with 9 bases remaining between them. The CDR3 is 11 residues long. The germline gives CDR1 LNHDA, CDR2 SQIVND (reference sequence). CDR3 in amino acids: CASFRYGELFF. Written as DNA, the CDR3 is TGTGCCAGCTTTCGGTACGGGGAGCTGTTTTTT.

The chain recombines TRBV29-1 with TRBJ2-1; 12 bases are shared with TRBD1. The CDR3 is made up of 12 amino acids. Germline-derived CDR1 and CDR2 are SQVTM and ANQGSEA. Trimming cost V 8 bases and J 8 bases; bases outside gene matches: 4. DNA of the CDR3: TGCAGCACCGGGACAGGGGGCGATGAGCAGTTCTTC. Its protein product is CSTGTGGDEQFF.

This sequence joins TRBV6-2 or TRBV6-3 and TRBJ1-5; 8 nucleotides line up with TRBD1. The length of the CDR3 is 14 residues. Per the germline V gene, CDR1 is MNHEY and CDR2 is SVGEGT. Unmatched junction bases numbered 7, after V lost 5 bases and J lost 7 bases. CDR3 sequence reads: CASSRTGREQPQHF. DNA for the CDR3: TGTGCCAGCAGTCGGACAGGGAGAGAACAGCCCCAGCATTTT.

The chain uses TRBV28 and TRBJ1-1, with TRBD1 identical over 8 bases. This CDR3 is 15 amino acids long. Trimming took 4 bases from V and 4 from J; bases not matched to a gene: 8. Germline lookup yields CDR1 MDHEN and CDR2 SYDVKM. DNA of the CDR3: TGTGCCAGCAGTTCCGGACAGGGCCCCAGCACTGAAGCTTTCTTT. Translating gives CASSSGQGPSTEAFF.

V is TRBV24-1 and J is TRBJ1-3; 8 bases line up with TRBD1. V was pared by 4 bases and J by 0 bases, with 4 bases of the junction left unmatched. The CDR3 runs 16 residues. The germline CDR1 and CDR2 sequences are KGHDR and SFDVKD. The CDR3 is CATSELGQDSGNTIYF. CDR3 nucleotide sequence: TGTGCCACCAGTGAATTGGGACAGGACTCTGGAAACACCATATATTTT.

The rearrangement links TRBV27 to TRBJ2-7; 7 bases align to TRBD1. V was clipped by 6 bases and J by 3 bases; unmatched bases: 8. CDR3 length: 14 residues. CDR1 and CDR2 from the germline V gene are MNHEY and SMNVEV (reference sequence). This CDR3 reads CASRRTGFYYEQYF. CDR3 sequence (DNA): TGTGCCAGCAGGCGGACAGGCTTCTACTACGAGCAGTACTTC.

This clone has only one observation. The genes are TRBV29-1 and TRBJ2-1; a possible D gene is TRBD1 (5 bases). V was shortened by 6 bases and J by 0 bases, with 18 bases between the two germline ends. CDR1 is SQVTM, CDR2 ANQGSEA, per germline. CDR3 length: 16 residues. In nucleotides, the CDR3 is TGCAGCGTCCAAAGGGGCGAGTCTCTCTCCTACAATGAGCAGTTCTTC. The encoded protein is CSVQRGESLSYNEQFF.

This clone was observed a handful of times. This chain connects TRBV11-2 to TRBJ1-2; D is unresolved. The CDR3 extends over 15 amino acids. Germline-derived CDR1 and CDR2 are SGHAT and FQNNGV. V was shortened by 0 bases and J by 4 bases, with 12 bases between the two germline ends. The CDR3 is CASSLDPDNSYGYTF. CDR3 nucleotides: TGTGCCAGCAGCTTAGATCCTGACAACTCCTATGGCTACACCTTC. The entire variable domain, with the rest obtained from reference TRBV11-2 and TRBJ1-2, is as follows: EAGVAQSPRYKIIEKRQSVAFWCNPISGHATLYWYQQILGQGPKLLIQFQNNGVVDDSQLPKDRFSAERLKGVDSTLKIQPAKLEDSAVYLCASSLDPDNSYGYTFGSGTRLTVV.

In its sample, this clone was seen a few times. V is TRBV27 and J is TRBJ2-2, with a possible D match to TRBD1 (5 bases). Trimming shortened V by 5 bases and J by 7 bases, and 14 bases separated the two germline ends. Germline V gives CDR1 MNHEY, CDR2 SMNVEV (reference sequence). This CDR3 spans 14 amino acids. CDR3 sequence reads: CASSGARAIGELFF. For the CDR3, the DNA is TGTGCCAGCAGTGGGGCCAGGGCGATCGGGGAGCTGTTTTTT.

V is TRBV2 and J is TRBJ2-3; 7 bases align to TRBD2. The CDR3 has 17 amino acids. V gave up 2 bases and J gave up 0 bases; unmatched junction bases: 8. Per the germline V gene, CDR1 is SNHLY and CDR2 is FYNNEI. CDR3 in amino acids: CASSERWSGISTDTQYF. DNA of the CDR3: TGTGCCAGCAGTGAAAGATGGAGCGGGATTAGCACAGATACGCAGTATTTT.